This entry features one TCR beta chain sequence. These data belong to a study of blood T cell repertoires in COVID-19. There are 16 residues in the CDR3. Germline V gene lookup returns CDR1 SGHRS and CDR2 YFSETQ. V was pared by 4 bases and J by 1 base, with 7 bases of the junction left unmatched. Clones were sequenced by immunoSEQ multiplex PCR, and TCRdb holds only the in-frame ones, with some missing. The sample shows 95,000 to 150,000 clones, roughly 70% of them seen only once. The sequence was collected from a human donor with acute or convalescent COVID-19. The donor label of this sample is uncertain. The sample taken for sequencing was peripheral blood. The V call is TRBV5-1, the J call TRBJ2-2; 7 bases map to TRBD2. The CDR3 DNA is TGCGCCAGCAGCCCCTGGGGAGGGATGAACACCGGGGAGCTGTTTTTT. Its translation: CASSPWGGMNTGELFF.